These 12 T cell receptor beta chains originate from one sample sequenced in a study of blood T cells in healthy people across ages. The authors ran a second PCR of roughly 6 to 12 cycles using a sample-barcoded 5' primer and a J-beta primer mix. Each CDR3 protein gets one entry after TCRdb re-called the 5' RACE reads with MiXCR. The repertoire consists of roughly 1.9 million distinct CDR3 sequences, with approximately 39% occurring once and the leading ten covering under 25%. What was sequenced was blood. The receptors here all came from a human donor in good health.

CDR3 DNA sequence: TGTGCCAGCAGCGTAGGTCAGGGCTTCACTGAAGCTTTCTTT. This encodes CASSVGQGFTEAFF. The J gene is TRBJ1-1, the V gene TRBV9; perhaps TRBD1 as D (5 bases). From germline, CDR1 is SGDLS and CDR2 YYNGEE. The CDR3 consists of 14 residues. With 0 bases removed from V and 4 bases from J, the gap between germline ends came to 10 bases.

The rearrangement uses TRBV7-2 and TRBJ2-5; tentative D call: TRBD2 (6 bases). Germline assignment: CDR1 SGHTA and CDR2 FQGNSA. V was trimmed by 1 base and J by 4 bases, leaving 16 bases between them. The CDR3 is 16 amino acids. The CDR3 nucleotides are TGTGCCAGCAGCTTAGGTTCCGGGAGACGGGGAGAGACCCAGTACTTC. Translation gives CASSLGSGRRGETQYF. The whole variable domain, remainder taken from reference TRBV7-2 and TRBJ2-5, is GAGVSQSPSNKVTEKGKDVELRCDPISGHTALYWYRQSLGQGLEFLIYFQGNSAPDKSGLPSDRFSAERTGGSVSTLTIQRTQQEDSAVYLCASSLGSGRRGETQYFGPGTRLLVL.

This clonotype has a handful of counts. The CDR3 protein is CASSHRQGSSRETQYF. Here the CDR3 DNA reads TGTGCCAGCAGCCACCGACAGGGGTCAAGTCGGGAGACCCAGTACTTC. J is TRBJ2-7 and V is TRBV6-2 or TRBV6-3, with 8 positions matching TRBD1. The end of the DNA aligns better with TRBJ2-5, so the J call may be wrong. The CDR3 extends over 16 amino acids. Germline CDR1 MNHEY, CDR2 SVGEGT.

V and J are TRBV15 and TRBJ2-4, with a possible D match to TRBD2 (6 bases). Looked up from germline, CDR1 is LNHNV and CDR2 is YYDKDF (reference sequence). The germline V and J ends were trimmed by 7 bases and 13 bases, with 29 bases remaining between them. The CDR3 has 16 amino acids. CDR3 coding DNA: TGTGCCACCAACAGGAACGGGGACCCTCTAACGGGGGAGCAGTACTTC. Protein product: CATNRNGDPLTGEQYF. The entire variable domain, with the rest obtained from reference TRBV15 and TRBJ2-4, is as follows: DAMVIQNPRYQVTQFGKPVTLSCSQTLNHNVMYWYQQKSSQAPKLLFHYYDKDFNNEADTPDNFQSRRPNTSFCFLDIRSPGLGDTAMYLCATNRNGDPLTGEQYFGAGTRLSVL.

The chain is built from TRBV21-1 and TRBJ1-6; the table's D call TRBD1 went unverified against the DNA. TRBV21-1 represents a pseudogene. The CDR3 consists of 16 residues. The CDR3: CASSLRDGRYNSPLHF. In nucleotides, the CDR3 is TGTGCCAGCAGCCTCCGGGACGGTCGATATAATTCACCCCTCCACTTT.

This chain links TRBV4-3 with TRBJ2-1; possible D gene TRBD2, 7 bases. The CDR3 contains 20 residues. The V gene's germline CDR1 is LGHNA and CDR2 YSLEER. Trimming removed 0 bases from V and 4 bases from J, with 25 bases in between. The CDR3 sequence: CASSQDGGGGSLGSYNEQFF. CDR3 coding DNA: TGCGCCAGCAGCCAAGATGGGGGCGGGGGCTCCTTAGGGAGTTACAATGAGCAGTTCTTC.

V is TRBV5-5 and J is TRBJ2-1; 8 nucleotides match TRBD1. Trimming took 0 bases from V and 6 from J; bases not matched to a gene: 8. The length of the CDR3 is 16 residues. Germline CDR1 reads SGHKS; CDR2 reads YYEKEE (reference sequence). CDR3 DNA sequence: TGTGCCAGCAGCTTGGCCGGGACAGGAGGGGGCAATGAGCAGTTCTTC. This sequence encodes CASSLAGTGGGNEQFF.

In its sample, this clonotype was seen a few times. The chain links TRBV27 to TRBJ2-5; 12 positions match TRBD1. The J call is in doubt because the DNA end fits TRBJ2-7 better. The CDR3 has 17 residues. In germline, CDR1 is MNHEY, CDR2 SMNVEV (reference sequence). Here the CDR3 reads CASSRRRGDRGLGEQYF. CDR3 coding DNA: TGTGCCAGCAGTCGCCGTCGCGGGGACAGGGGGCTTGGCGAGCAGTACTTC.

The J gene is TRBJ1-2, the V gene TRBV9; 9 bases are shared with TRBD1. The V gene end was trimmed by 4 bases and the J gene end by 5 bases; junction bases not matched to a gene: 9. CDR1 is SGDLS and CDR2 is YYNGEE in the germline V gene. The CDR3 spans 15 residues. This CDR3 reads CASSYGTGSSYGYTF. The CDR3 coding sequence is TGTGCCAGCAGCTACGGGACAGGGTCGTCTTATGGCTACACCTTC.

This clonotype showed up just once. This chain joins TRBV6-2 or TRBV6-3 and TRBJ2-4, with 10 bases matching TRBD2. Germline values: CDR1 MNHEY, CDR2 SVGEGT. Trimming took 6 bases from V and 8 from J; bases not matched to a gene: 7. The CDR3 runs 14 residues. CDR3 amino acids: CASSPLAGVDIQYF. The CDR3 DNA reads as TGTGCCAGCAGCCCTCTAGCGGGGGTGGACATTCAGTACTTC.

Concerning this clonotype itself: The junction and the germline gene differ at one end; a read error may be behind it. The rearrangement uses TRBV7-2 and TRBJ2-7; TRBD2 might be the D (6 bases). In germline, CDR1 is SGHTA, CDR2 FQGNSA. The CDR3 consists of 11 residues. The CDR3: CGSSLGGEQYF. DNA of the CDR3: TGTGGCAGCAGCTTAGGAGGGGAGCAGTACTTC.

The rearrangement links TRBV15 to TRBJ2-5; D is ambiguous. The J call is doubtful: the DNA matches TRBJ2-1 better. Per the germline V gene, CDR1 is LNHNV and CDR2 is YYDKDF (reference sequence). CDR3 length: 15 amino acids. In DNA form, the CDR3 reads TGTGCCACCAGCAGAGGACCGGAAAACCAAGAGACCCAGTTCTTC. Its protein product is CATSRGPENQETQFF.